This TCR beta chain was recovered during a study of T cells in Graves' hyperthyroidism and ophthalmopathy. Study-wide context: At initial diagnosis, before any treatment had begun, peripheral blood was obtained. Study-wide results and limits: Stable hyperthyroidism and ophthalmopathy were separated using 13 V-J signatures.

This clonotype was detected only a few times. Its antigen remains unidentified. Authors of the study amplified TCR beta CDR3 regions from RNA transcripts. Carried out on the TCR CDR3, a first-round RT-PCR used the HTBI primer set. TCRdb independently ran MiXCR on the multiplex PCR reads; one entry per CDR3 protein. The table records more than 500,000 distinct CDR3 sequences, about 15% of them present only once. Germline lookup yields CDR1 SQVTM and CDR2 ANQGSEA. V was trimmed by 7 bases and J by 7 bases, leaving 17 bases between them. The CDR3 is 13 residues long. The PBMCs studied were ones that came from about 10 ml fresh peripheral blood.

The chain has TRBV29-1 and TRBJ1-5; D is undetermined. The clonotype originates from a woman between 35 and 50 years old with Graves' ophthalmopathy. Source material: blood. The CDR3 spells CSAQEGQRQPQHF. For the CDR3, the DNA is TGCAGCGCCCAGGAAGGGCAGCGACAGCCCCAGCATTTT. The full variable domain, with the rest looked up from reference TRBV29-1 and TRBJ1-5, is SAVISQKPSRDICQRGTSLTIQCQVDSQVTMMFWYRQQPGQSLTLIATANQGSEATYESGFVIDKFPISRPNLTFSTLTVSNMSPEDSSIYLCSAQEGQRQPQHFGDGTRLSIL.